The rows below give T cell receptor beta chains drawn from one sample of a study of T-cell memory formation after mild COVID-19. TCRdb ran MiXCR on the 5' RACE reads and lists one entry per CDR3 protein. This table has roughly 110,000 distinct CDR3 sequences, approximately 15% appearing once. The sample consisted of PBMCs or a T cell subset sorted from them (not recorded which). The source is a man in his late teens or twenties who had mild COVID-19 (a few samples of this study predate the infection). Cell type and time point are not known. Each CDR3 is given with its conserved first and last residue. A D gene is named only where the DNA matches it firmly. The size field is filled for only some rows; it gives once, few, many or a size class.

d_call,j_call,clone_size,v_call,cdr3_aa,cdr3_nt
.,TRBJ2-1,.,TRBV15,CATSRAARGPSYNEQFF,TGTGCCACCAGCAGAGCGGCGCGGGGGCCTTCCTACAATGAGCAGTTCTTC
.,TRBJ2-7,.,TRBV21-1,CASSKREGGQKEVEQYF,TGTGCCAGCAGCAAACGGGAAGGGGGACAGAAAGAAGTCGAGCAGTACTTC
.,TRBJ2-1,few,TRBV4-3,CASSQDPEPLNEQFF,TGCGCCAGCAGCCAAGACCCAGAGCCTCTCAATGAGCAGTTCTTC
.,TRBJ2-3,.,TRBV5-6,CASSQGVAGTDTQYF,TGTGCCAGCAGCCAGGGGGTAGCGGGCACAGATACGCAGTATTTT
.,TRBJ1-5,many,TRBV4-1,CASSQDITGFQPQHF,TGCGCCAGCAGCCAAGACATCACAGGGTTTCAGCCCCAGCATTTT
TRBD2,TRBJ2-1,.,TRBV11-2,CASSLSGFSSYNEQFF,TGTGCCAGCAGCCTTAGCGGGTTCAGCTCCTACAATGAGCAGTTCTTC
.,TRBJ2-3,few,TRBV9,CASTASGAHADTQYF,TGTGCCAGCACCGCTTCAGGGGCACACGCAGATACGCAGTATTTT
.,TRBJ2-3,few,TRBV7-2,CASSFDTDTQYF,TGTGCCAGCAGCTTCGACACAGATACGCAGTATTTT
.,TRBJ2-7,few,TRBV7-9,CASSFTVYEQYF,TGTGCCAGCAGCTTCACAGTCTACGAGCAGTACTTC
TRBD2,TRBJ2-1,.,TRBV5-6,CASSPGGGDWSEQFF,TGTGCCAGCAGCCCGGGGGGGGGGGACTGGAGTGAGCAGTTCTTC
.,TRBJ1-6,.,TRBV7-9,CASRDTGRLSYNSPLHF,TGTGCCAGCAGAGATACAGGGAGACTCTCCTATAATTCACCCCTCCACTTT
.,TRBJ1-1,.,TRBV30,CAWSSGRNTEAFF,TGTGCCTGGAGCTCGGGAAGGAACACTGAAGCTTTCTTT
.,TRBJ2-1,.,TRBV12-3/TRBV12-4,CASSRTQGISHEQFF,TGTGCCAGCAGCCGGACACAGGGTATTTCGCATGAGCAGTTCTTC
TRBD2,TRBJ2-7,.,TRBV29-1,CSGLAGFSYEQYF,TGCAGCGGGCTAGCGGGCTTTTCCTACGAGCAGTACTTC
.,TRBJ2-1,.,TRBV6-1,CASSEWGGPPFNEQFF,TGTGCCAGCAGTGAATGGGGGGGGCCTCCCTTCAATGAGCAGTTCTTC
.,TRBJ2-3,few,TRBV6-5,CASSRPVTDTQYF,TGTGCCAGCAGTAGACCAGTCACAGATACGCAGTATTTT
.,TRBJ1-2,few,TRBV3-1,CASSQGGNAPGYTF,TGTGCCAGCAGCCAAGGCGGAAACGCCCCGGGCTACACCTTC
TRBD1,TRBJ2-3,few,TRBV7-9,CASSARQGTDTQYF,TGTGCCAGCAGCGCCCGACAGGGAACAGATACGCAGTATTTT
.,TRBJ2-2,many,TRBV5-1,CASSLFSAPPRGGELFF,TGCGCCAGCAGCTTGTTCAGCGCACCCCCCCGGGGTGGGGAGCTGTTTTTT
TRBD1,TRBJ1-6,.,TRBV7-9,CASSLVGDRDNSPLHF,TGTGCCAGCAGCTTAGTGGGGGACAGGGACAATTCACCCCTCCACTTT
.,TRBJ1-2,.,TRBV7-6,CASSLDRLGADGYTF,TGTGCCAGCAGCTTAGATCGACTCGGGGCGGATGGCTACACCTTC
.,TRBJ1-1,.,TRBV4-1,CASSPRHVGGTEAFF,TGCGCCAGCAGCCCCAGGCACGTAGGGGGCACTGAAGCTTTCTTT
.,TRBJ2-6,.,TRBV6-2/TRBV6-3,CASSYRQSGANVLTF,TGTGCCAGCAGTTACAGACAGTCTGGGGCCAACGTCCTGACTTTC
.,TRBJ2-7,many,TRBV7-9,CASRPGGLQPYEQYF,TGTGCCAGCAGGCCCGGGGGACTGCAACCCTACGAGCAGTACTTC
TRBD1,TRBJ1-2,few,TRBV2,CASLDRGYGYTF,TGTGCCAGCTTGGACAGGGGCTATGGCTACACCTTC
.,TRBJ1-6,.,TRBV7-2,CASSLAQGNSPLHF,TGTGCCAGCAGCTTAGCGCAGGGTAATTCACCCCTCCACTTT
TRBD2,TRBJ2-1,.,TRBV7-9,CASEWTSGHEQFF,TGTGCCAGCGAGTGGACTAGCGGCCATGAGCAGTTCTTC
TRBD2,TRBJ2-7,.,TRBV5-1,CASSPYSGGSYEQYF,TGCGCCAGCAGCCCCTATAGCGGGGGCTCCTACGAGCAGTACTTC
.,TRBJ1-1,.,TRBV11-2,CASSLGSGVGTEAFF,TGTGCCAGCAGCTTGGGGTCAGGGGTCGGCACTGAAGCTTTCTTT
TRBD1,TRBJ1-2,few,TRBV2,CASSEGQASF,TGTGCCAGCAGTGAGGGACAGGCCTCCTTC
.,TRBJ2-7,few,TRBV4-3,CASSPHLGRADQEQYF,TGCGCCAGCAGCCCTCACTTGGGCAGGGCGGACCAAGAGCAGTACTTC
.,TRBJ1-2,.,TRBV9,CASSVGFGFYGYTF,TGTGCCAGCAGCGTAGGATTTGGATTCTATGGCTACACCTTC
.,TRBJ1-4,.,TRBV27,CASSLRPTANEKLFF,TGTGCCAGCAGCCTCCGGCCGACGGCTAATGAAAAACTGTTTTTT